This is a list of T cell receptor beta chains from one sample in a study of shared T cell receptors in the human thymus. Libraries were prepared by immunoSEQ multiplex PCR; TCRdb keeps only in-frame clonotypes and omits some of them. The sample lists 700,000 to 750,000 clones, 70% to 90% occurring once. The sample was also reused in another study, on human thymus T cells.

The sequenced sample consisted of thymocytes. These receptors all stem from a girl in the first two years of life with a congenital heart defect. Both conserved end residues are part of each CDR3. Fields, in order: clone size, J gene, V gene, D gene, CDR3 protein, CDR3 DNA. A D gene is named only where the DNA matches it firmly. The size field is filled for only some rows; it gives once, few, many or a size class.

abundance: once; j_gene: TRBJ1-1; v_gene: TRBV29-1; d_gene: TRBD1; CDR3aa: CSVEVQGVRNTEAFF; CDR3nt: TGCAGCGTTGAAGTGCAGGGGGTAAGGAACACTGAAGCTTTCTTT
abundance: NA; j_gene: TRBJ2-1; v_gene: TRBV2; d_gene: TRBD2; CDR3aa: CASTPQQGTSLQWEQFF; CDR3nt: TGTGCCAGCACCCCCCAACAGGGGACTAGCCTTCAATGGGAGCAGTTCTTC
abundance: NA; j_gene: TRBJ2-3; v_gene: TRBV6-5; d_gene: NA; CDR3aa: CASSYARVTDTQYF; CDR3nt: TGTGCCAGCAGTTACGCACGGGTCACAGATACGCAGTATTTT
abundance: NA; j_gene: TRBJ1-5; v_gene: TRBV4-1; d_gene: NA; CDR3aa: CASSQGRLNQPQHF; CDR3nt: TGCGCCAGCAGCCAAGGGCGGCTCAATCAGCCCCAGCATTTT
abundance: NA; j_gene: TRBJ1-4; v_gene: TRBV18; d_gene: NA; CDR3aa: CASSPDGQGIGNATNEKLFF; CDR3nt: TGTGCCAGCTCACCAGACGGTCAGGGGATAGGGAACGCAACTAATGAAAAACTGTTTTTT
abundance: NA; j_gene: TRBJ1-1; v_gene: TRBV7-2; d_gene: NA; CDR3aa: CASSRVRNTEAFF; CDR3nt: TGTGCCAGCTCGAGGGTGCGGAACACTGAAGCTTTCTTT
abundance: NA; j_gene: TRBJ2-5; v_gene: TRBV11-2; d_gene: NA; CDR3aa: CASSLNRVGETQYF; CDR3nt: TGTGCCAGCAGCTTAAACAGGGTTGGAGAGACCCAGTACTTC
abundance: NA; j_gene: TRBJ2-7; v_gene: TRBV5-1; d_gene: TRBD2; CDR3aa: CASSLASGGEQYEQYF; CDR3nt: TGCGCCAGCAGCTTGGCGAGCGGGGGAGAACAGTACGAGCAGTACTTC
abundance: NA; j_gene: TRBJ2-3; v_gene: TRBV27; d_gene: NA; CDR3aa: CASSLRSRAKSTDTQYF; CDR3nt: TGTGCCAGCAGTTTACGATCCAGGGCGAAGAGCACAGATACGCAGTATTTT
abundance: NA; j_gene: TRBJ2-5; v_gene: TRBV2; d_gene: NA; CDR3aa: CASNQGQETQYF; CDR3nt: TGTGCCAGCAATCAGGGACAAGAGACCCAGTACTTC
abundance: few; j_gene: TRBJ2-2; v_gene: TRBV5-1; d_gene: NA; CDR3aa: CASSFTKIINTGELFF; CDR3nt: TGCGCCAGCAGCTTCACAAAAATTATAAACACCGGGGAGCTGTTTTTT
abundance: NA; j_gene: TRBJ2-1; v_gene: TRBV7-9; d_gene: NA; CDR3aa: CASSLESGGRTYNEQFF; CDR3nt: TGTGCCAGCAGCTTAGAGTCGGGGGGCAGGACCTACAATGAGCAGTTCTTC
abundance: NA; j_gene: TRBJ1-1; v_gene: TRBV7-8; d_gene: NA; CDR3aa: CASSPQTGGNTEAFF; CDR3nt: TGTGCCAGCAGCCCTCAGACAGGCGGGAACACTGAAGCTTTCTTT
abundance: few; j_gene: TRBJ1-1; v_gene: TRBV28; d_gene: TRBD1; CDR3aa: CASSLPYRGDTEAFF; CDR3nt: TGTGCCAGCAGTTTACCTTACAGGGGTGACACTGAAGCTTTCTTT
abundance: few; j_gene: TRBJ1-1; v_gene: TRBV7-2; d_gene: TRBD1; CDR3aa: CASSCRDRAVLLNTEAFF; CDR3nt: TGTGCCAGCAGCTGCCGGGACAGGGCCGTACTTCTAAACACTGAAGCTTTCTTT
abundance: once; j_gene: TRBJ1-4; v_gene: TRBV19; d_gene: TRBD1; CDR3aa: CASSRGQGFGEKLFF; CDR3nt: TGTGCCAGTAGTAGGGGACAGGGTTTCGGCGAAAAACTGTTTTTT
abundance: few; j_gene: TRBJ1-1; v_gene: TRBV19; d_gene: TRBD1; CDR3aa: CASSIKDRVNTEAFF; CDR3nt: TGTGCCAGTAGTATAAAGGACAGGGTGAACACTGAAGCTTTCTTT
abundance: NA; j_gene: TRBJ1-6; v_gene: TRBV4-3; d_gene: NA; CDR3aa: CASSQVRFHNSPLHF; CDR3nt: TGCGCCAGCAGCCAAGTCAGGTTCCATAATTCACCCCTCCACTTT
abundance: NA; j_gene: TRBJ2-5; v_gene: TRBV4-3; d_gene: TRBD2; CDR3aa: CASSQGPGEGETQYF; CDR3nt: TGCGCCAGCAGCCAAGGGCCCGGGGAGGGAGAGACCCAGTACTTC
abundance: NA; j_gene: TRBJ2-2; v_gene: TRBV7-9; d_gene: TRBD2; CDR3aa: CASSVPGGNTGELFF; CDR3nt: TGTGCCAGCAGCGTTCCGGGGGGAAACACCGGGGAGCTGTTTTTT
abundance: NA; j_gene: TRBJ2-5; v_gene: TRBV7-2; d_gene: TRBD1; CDR3aa: CASSKDRGAGTQYF; CDR3nt: TGTGCCAGCAGCAAGGACAGGGGGGCAGGTACCCAGTACTTC
abundance: NA; j_gene: TRBJ2-7; v_gene: TRBV11-2; d_gene: TRBD2; CDR3aa: CASSPRTSGGHEQYF; CDR3nt: TGTGCCAGCAGCCCGCGGACTAGCGGGGGCCACGAGCAGTACTTC
abundance: NA; j_gene: TRBJ1-1; v_gene: TRBV6-1; d_gene: NA; CDR3aa: CASSLDRNTEAFF; CDR3nt: TGTGCCAGCAGCCTGGACAGAAACACTGAAGCTTTCTTT
abundance: NA; j_gene: TRBJ1-1; v_gene: TRBV9; d_gene: NA; CDR3aa: CASSPTRYGTEAFF; CDR3nt: TGTGCCAGCAGCCCGACCAGGTACGGCACTGAAGCTTTCTTT
abundance: NA; j_gene: TRBJ1-6; v_gene: TRBV4-1; d_gene: NA; CDR3aa: CASSQEVGGAPPPLHF; CDR3nt: TGCGCCAGCAGCCAAGAGGTGGGAGGGGCCCCTCCACCCCTCCACTTT
abundance: NA; j_gene: TRBJ2-7; v_gene: TRBV19; d_gene: TRBD1; CDR3aa: CASSIRDSYEQYF; CDR3nt: TGTGCCAGTAGTATAAGGGACAGCTACGAGCAGTACTTC
abundance: once; j_gene: TRBJ2-7; v_gene: TRBV7-3; d_gene: NA; CDR3aa: CASQEAGSDEQYF; CDR3nt: TGTGCCAGTCAAGAGGCAGGGTCCGACGAGCAGTACTTC
abundance: NA; j_gene: TRBJ2-7; v_gene: TRBV6-6; d_gene: TRBD2; CDR3aa: CASSYGLAAAYEQYF; CDR3nt: TGTGCCAGCAGTTACGGACTAGCGGCCGCCTACGAGCAGTACTTC
abundance: NA; j_gene: TRBJ1-3; v_gene: TRBV2; d_gene: NA; CDR3aa: CASSGTGTGNTIYF; CDR3nt: TGTGCCAGCAGTGGCACAGGGACTGGAAACACCATATATTTT
abundance: NA; j_gene: TRBJ1-2; v_gene: TRBV14; d_gene: TRBD1; CDR3aa: CASSYRSGGPANYGYTF; CDR3nt: TGTGCCAGCAGCTATAGATCAGGGGGACCAGCTAACTATGGCTACACCTTC
abundance: few; j_gene: TRBJ1-5; v_gene: TRBV4-1; d_gene: NA; CDR3aa: CASSQAWRVVSNQPQHF; CDR3nt: TGCGCCAGCAGCCAAGCCTGGCGGGTTGTTAGCAATCAGCCCCAGCATTTT
abundance: NA; j_gene: TRBJ2-1; v_gene: TRBV5-4; d_gene: TRBD2; CDR3aa: CASSLGGLAVNEQFF; CDR3nt: TGTGCCAGCAGCTTAGGAGGACTAGCTGTCAATGAGCAGTTCTTC
abundance: NA; j_gene: TRBJ1-6; v_gene: TRBV7-3; d_gene: TRBD1; CDR3aa: CASSRTGGYGSPLHF; CDR3nt: TGTGCCAGCAGCCGGACAGGGGGCTATGGATCACCCCTCCACTTT
abundance: once; j_gene: TRBJ1-2; v_gene: TRBV27; d_gene: NA; CDR3aa: CASSFVREGWYGYTF; CDR3nt: TGTGCCAGCAGTTTCGTCAGGGAGGGGTGGTATGGCTACACCTTC
abundance: few; j_gene: TRBJ2-3; v_gene: TRBV7-2; d_gene: TRBD1; CDR3aa: CASSSRDRAADTQYF; CDR3nt: TGTGCCAGCAGCTCCCGGGACAGGGCGGCAGATACGCAGTATTTT
abundance: few; j_gene: TRBJ1-2; v_gene: TRBV4-1; d_gene: NA; CDR3aa: CASSQVWAGVLYGYTF; CDR3nt: TGCGCCAGCAGCCAAGTATGGGCAGGGGTCCTCTATGGCTACACCTTC
abundance: NA; j_gene: TRBJ1-1; v_gene: TRBV28; d_gene: NA; CDR3aa: CASSSLPLNCDSVRVAFF; CDR3nt: TGTGCCAGCAGTTCCCTGCCCTTAAACTGCGACAGTGTACGCGTAGCTTTCTTT